The TCR beta chain described here comes from a study of blood T cell repertoires in COVID-19. Overall study context: Donors in the United States, Italy and Spain gave samples during acute or convalescent COVID-19. Sample material is recorded as cDNA or gDNA derived from T cells, B-cell-depleted T cells, or PBMCs.

The germline V and J ends were trimmed by 3 bases and 0 bases, with 7 bases remaining between them. Germline CDR1 SGHRS, CDR2 YFSETQ. This CDR3 comprises 13 residues. Original handling: How many nucleated cells were present was estimated from reference gene primer amplification. TCRdb keeps only in-frame clones here, not all; method: immunoSEQ multiplex PCR. The V and J calls and clone size were taken over from that table, and D and trimming were inferred from the DNA. The data show some 320,000 clones, 65% to 90% seen once. The rearrangement joins TRBV5-1 to TRBJ2-7, with a possible D match to TRBD2 (5 bases). This TCR came from a human donor in a cohort sampled during active COVID-19. The sample consisted of peripheral blood. The CDR3, as DNA: TGCGCCAGCAGCTACGGGATCTCCTACGAGCAGTACTTC. Translation: CASSYGISYEQYF.